The 9 T cell receptor beta chains reported below all come from one sample, sequenced in a study of shared clonotypes between healthy human individuals. Generated by immunoSEQ multiplex PCR, the TCRdb table keeps only in-frame clones and is missing some. The repertoire holds approximately 810,000 clones, 80% to 95% seen once, with about 25% in the top ten. CD8 cells regarded as naive lacked CD45RO, were positively chosen for CCR7, and omitted terminally differentiated effector memory CD45RA+ cells. Sequenced: naive CD8+ T cells sorted from blood. The receptor set was obtained from a man aged 30 to 39 in good health.

The rearrangement links TRBV27 to TRBJ1-1; a weak D match, TRBD1 (6 bases). CDR1 and CDR2 from the germline V gene are MNHEY and SMNVEV (reference sequence). The CDR3 runs to 15 residues. Trimming took off 1 base at V and 11 bases at J, with 20 bases between the two ends. CDR3 sequence (DNA): TGTGCCAGCAGTTTATTTATAGGGGGTCAGGGTCCGGCTTTCTTT. It translates to CASSLFIGGQGPAFF.

The genes are TRBV30 and TRBJ2-1, with D unclear. The CDR3 extends over 10 amino acids. Germline-derived CDR1 and CDR2 are GTSNPN and SVGIG (reference sequence). Deletions cut 0 bases from V and 15 bases from J, with 9 bases between. CDR3 nucleotides: TGTGCCTGGAGTGTAGGTCTGCTGTTCTTC. It specifies CAWSVGLLFF. The whole variable domain, filled in from reference TRBV30 and TRBJ2-1, reads SQTIHQWPATLVQPVGSPLSLECTVEGTSNPNLYWYRQAAGRGLQLLFYSVGIGQISSEVPQNLSASRPQDRQFILSSKKLLLSDSGFYLCAWSVGLLFFGPGTRLTVL.

The CDR3 sequence is CASSLEGAGETQYF. CDR3 DNA sequence: TGTGCCAGCAGCTTAGAGGGGGCGGGGGAGACCCAGTACTTC. V is TRBV7-9 and J is TRBJ2-5; the D gene is possibly TRBD1 (7 bases). The CDR3 consists of 14 residues. Germline assignment: CDR1 SEHNR and CDR2 FQNEAQ (reference sequence). Trimming removed 1 base at V and 5 bases at J, with 11 bases between.

The chain links TRBV7-9 to TRBJ2-7; D gene unclear. There are 12 residues in the CDR3. Trimming cost V 5 bases and J 7 bases, with 12 bases left between them. Germline loops: CDR1 SEHNR, CDR2 FQNEAQ (reference sequence). This chain's CDR3 is CASSIDPFEQYF. CDR3 DNA sequence: TGTGCCAGCAGCATTGATCCCTTTGAGCAGTACTTC.

V usage is TRBV19 and J usage is TRBJ1-5, with D possibly being TRBD1 (5 bases). Looked up from germline, CDR1 is LNHDA and CDR2 is SQIVND (reference sequence). Trimming took off 6 bases at V and 0 bases at J, with 15 bases between the two ends. The CDR3 spans 16 residues. The CDR3 reads CASRMLGGNSNQPQHF. The CDR3 DNA sequence: TGTGCCAGTAGAATGTTGGGGGGAAATAGCAATCAGCCCCAGCATTTT.

The V and J genes are TRBV5-1 and TRBJ2-5, with D perhaps matching TRBD1 (5 bases). V dropped 2 bases and J dropped 4 bases, with 15 bases sitting between them. The CDR3 is made up of 15 amino acids. Germline V lookup: CDR1 SGHRS, CDR2 YFSETQ. The CDR3 is CASSLNGASLETQYF. The CDR3 DNA follows: TGCGCCAGCAGCTTAAATGGGGCAAGTCTAGAGACCCAGTACTTC.

This clone is a singleton in its sample. The chain links TRBV5-4 to TRBJ2-1; TRBD1 matches 7 bases. V was clipped by 0 bases and J by 4 bases; unmatched bases: 10. Germline-derived CDR1 and CDR2 are SGHNT and YYREEE (reference sequence). The CDR3 loop spans 17 amino acids. CDR3 DNA: TGTGCCAGCAGCTTGGACTTCCGGGACAGACCTTACAATGAGCAGTTCTTC. Translated, it gives CASSLDFRDRPYNEQFF. The full variable domain, in which reference TRBV5-4 and TRBJ2-1 provide the parts outside the CDR3, is ETGVTQSPTHLIKTRGQQVTLRCSSQSGHNTVSWYQQALGQGPQFIFQYYREEENGRGNFPPRFSGLQFPNYSSELNVNALELDDSALYLCASSLDFRDRPYNEQFFGPGTRLTVL.

The chain employs TRBV6-5 and TRBJ2-2, with D uncertain. This CDR3 is built from 11 residues. V was shortened by 7 bases and J by 8 bases, with 8 bases between the two germline ends. Germline assignment: CDR1 MNHEY and CDR2 SVGAGI. The CDR3 reads CASTFSGELFF. The CDR3 DNA reads TGTGCCAGCACCTTTTCTGGGGAGCTGTTTTTT.

The V and J genes are TRBV7-9 and TRBJ1-1, with 8 bases lining up with TRBD1. The CDR3 loop spans 15 amino acids. Germline lookup yields CDR1 SEHNR and CDR2 FQNEAQ (reference sequence). V shed 5 bases and J 1 base; nucleotides not matched to a gene: 6. For the CDR3, the DNA is TGTGCCAGCAGCCCTAGACAGGGGACGAACACTGAAGCTTTCTTT. Protein: CASSPRQGTNTEAFF.